A selection of T cell receptor beta chains follows, all from one sample in a study of identical twins. TCRdb passed the 5' RACE reads through MiXCR, listing each CDR3 protein once. This sample yields roughly 690,000 distinct CDR3 sequences, of which 20% to 25% are seen a single time; approximately 4.3% belongs to the top ten. The same data also went into a second study, on T cells expressing NK-cell markers.

The specimen sequenced was PBMCs. These receptors all stem from a woman between 18 and 29 years old in good health. Both conserved end residues are trimmed from each CDR3. Rows give clone size only sometimes, using once, few, many, or a class for an expanded clone.

J: TRBJ2-1
size: few
V: TRBV7-9
CDR3: ASSLSRGTFYNEQF

J: TRBJ2-5
size: -
V: TRBV11-2
CDR3: ASSLDLAWGLETQY

J: TRBJ2-3
size: -
V: TRBV7-2
CDR3: ASSSMAGGPGLY

J: TRBJ2-3
size: -
V: TRBV10-2
CDR3: ASRQTSFKTDTQY

J: TRBJ1-1
size: -
V: TRBV27
CDR3: ASSASRGVNTEAF

J: TRBJ2-1
size: -
V: TRBV12-3/TRBV12-4
CDR3: ASSLRAGTGGLH

J: TRBJ2-2
size: -
V: TRBV12-3/TRBV12-4
CDR3: ASSRPKPGELF

J: TRBJ2-6
size: -
V: TRBV5-1
CDR3: ASSHGQGVISGANVLT

J: TRBJ2-7
size: many
V: TRBV6-1
CDR3: ASSHDRKDYEQY

J: TRBJ2-5
size: -
V: TRBV7-7
CDR3: ASSLQAAQETQY

J: TRBJ2-4
size: -
V: TRBV12-3/TRBV12-4
CDR3: ASSSSTGGSIQY

J: TRBJ2-1
size: -
V: TRBV5-1
CDR3: ASRLEGTEQF

J: TRBJ1-1
size: few
V: TRBV6-5
CDR3: ASSFGRGEAF

J: TRBJ1-1
size: -
V: TRBV12-3/TRBV12-4
CDR3: ASSRVMNTEAF

J: TRBJ2-1
size: -
V: TRBV9
CDR3: ASSGQSGSSYNEQF

J: TRBJ2-7
size: -
V: TRBV7-9
CDR3: ASSFNTGVRNEQY

J: TRBJ2-1
size: -
V: TRBV7-2
CDR3: ASSLGHGDLQF

J: TRBJ1-6
size: -
V: TRBV20-1
CDR3: SARTGRGINSPLH

J: TRBJ2-1
size: -
V: TRBV27
CDR3: ASSRDRSNNEQF

J: TRBJ2-1
size: few
V: TRBV29-1
CDR3: SVVPGLDPSYNEQF

J: TRBJ2-1
size: -
V: TRBV7-2
CDR3: ASSIGVRLSYNEQF

J: TRBJ2-3
size: -
V: TRBV6-1
CDR3: ASRPRDSSTDTQY

J: TRBJ2-1
size: -
V: TRBV9
CDR3: ASSVGISSFDNEQF

J: TRBJ2-3
size: -
V: TRBV5-1
CDR3: ASTSAGGRSDTQY

J: TRBJ2-1
size: -
V: TRBV6-5
CDR3: ANSYSPRLALSYNEQF

J: TRBJ1-3
size: many
V: TRBV10-3
CDR3: AISTWDRGPGNTIY